This TCR beta chain is drawn from a study of blood T cell repertoires in COVID-19. Study-level background: Samples representing acute and convalescent COVID-19 were sourced from the United States, Italy and Spain.

Method: immunoSEQ multiplex PCR; TCRdb's copy keeps in-frame clones and lacks some. The sample lists over 250,000 clones; 89% were seen once. Losses at the gene ends were 7 bases for V and 1 base for J; bases not matched to a gene: 4. Germline CDR1 is GTSNPN and CDR2 is SVGIG (reference sequence). The CDR3 consists of 12 residues. The gene calls are TRBV30 and TRBJ2-7; the match to TRBD1 covers 7 bases. The sequencing sample was made of peripheral blood. This TCR was sampled from a man aged 45-60 years with acute or convalescent COVID-19. This CDR3 reads CALQGQSYEQYF. CDR3 DNA: TGTGCCTTACAGGGACAGTCCTACGAGCAGTACTTC.